The present TCR beta chain was sequenced within a study of cytomegalovirus exposure and HLA in healthy donors. Overall study results and limits: First-cohort TCR clusters tended to co-occur in the approximately 110 validation repertoires, a later analysis found. Rarity marked most TCR sequences, yet some public TCRs occurred in many donors. Among the CMV-associated chains, a few were confirmed in vitro as specific for CMV antigens.

The table came from immunoSEQ multiplex PCR; TCRdb's copy has only in-frame clones and leaves some out. The table has tens of thousands of clones, just under 95% seen once. The CDR3 runs to 16 residues. Germline CDR1 SGHDT, CDR2 YYEEEE. Trimming cost V 2 bases and J 3 bases, with 12 bases left between them. While the first cohort had around 700 subjects, the donors belonged to the separate validation cohort of over a hundred subjects. This clone has a single count. The antigen remains unidentified. The receptor was isolated from a woman younger than 35 in good health and CMV-seropositive. The sequencing sample was made of PBMCs. The V and J genes are TRBV5-6 and TRBJ1-6; D call uncertain. The CDR3 sequence is CASSFNPIGYNSPLHF. The CDR3 DNA reads TGTGCCAGCAGCTTTAATCCCATCGGCTATAATTCACCCCTCCACTTT. Together with reference TRBV5-6 and TRBJ1-6, the CDR3 gives the full variable domain: DAGVTQSPTHLIKTRGQQVTLRCSPKSGHDTVSWYQQALGQGPQFIFQYYEEEERQRGNFPDRFSGHQFPNYSSELNVNALLLGDSALYLCASSFNPIGYNSPLHFGNGTRLTVT.